Listed here are 17 T cell receptor beta chains from one sample, sequenced in a study of blood T cell repertoires in COVID-19. Libraries were prepared by immunoSEQ multiplex PCR; TCRdb keeps only in-frame clonotypes and omits some of them. The data contain roughly 91,000 clones, roughly four fifths of them singletons. Sequenced material: peripheral blood. These receptors were obtained from a woman older than 75 with acute or convalescent COVID-19.

The chain combines TRBV27 with TRBJ2-7, with a tentative D call TRBD1 (5 bases). The V end lost 2 bases, the J end lost 2 bases, and 13 bases lay between the germline ends. CDR1 MNHEY and CDR2 SMNVEV come from the germline V gene (reference sequence). The CDR3 loop spans 15 amino acids. The CDR3 DNA sequence: TGTGCCAGCAGTTTAAAGCCTCAGGGCCCCTACGAGCAGTACTTC. Translation gives CASSLKPQGPYEQYF.

This chain connects TRBV7-9 to TRBJ1-4; no definite D call. V lost 5 bases and J lost 8, with 24 bases in between. The CDR3 has 17 amino acids. Looked up from germline, CDR1 is SEHNR and CDR2 is FQNEAQ (reference sequence). The CDR3 loop reads CASSPAAHHKLGEKLFF. The DNA of the CDR3 is TGTGCCAGCAGCCCCGCGGCCCACCACAAACTTGGGGAAAAACTGTTTTTT.

The rearrangement uses TRBV11-2 and TRBJ2-2, with D hard to call. In germline, CDR1 is SGHAT, CDR2 FQNNGV. V was shortened by 4 bases and J by 6 bases, with 6 bases between the two germline ends. CDR3 length equals 12 residues. The DNA for the CDR3 is TGTGCCAGCAGCTCCCTAGCCGGGGAGCTGTTTTTT. Protein sequence: CASSSLAGELFF. Using reference TRBV11-2 and TRBJ2-2 for the parts outside the CDR3, the full variable domain is EAGVAQSPRYKIIEKRQSVAFWCNPISGHATLYWYQQILGQGPKLLIQFQNNGVVDDSQLPKDRFSAERLKGVDSTLKIQPAKLEDSAVYLCASSSLAGELFFGEGSRLTVL.

The genes are TRBV7-8 and TRBJ1-5, with D maybe TRBD1 (5 bases). V lost 2 bases and J 3 bases, leaving 11 bases between the germline ends. The germline V gene encodes CDR1 SGHVS and CDR2 FQNEAQ. The CDR3 extends over 15 amino acids. CDR3 sequence reads: CASSLSGGNNQPQHF. In DNA form, the CDR3 reads TGTGCCAGCAGCTTATCTGGGGGGAACAATCAGCCCCAGCATTTT.

DNA for the CDR3: TGTGCCAGTATCCCTAGACAGACAGCAGCAAGCAATCAGCCCCAGCATTTT. Its translation: CASIPRQTAASNQPQHF. The rearrangement links TRBV19 to TRBJ1-5, with TRBD1 as a possible D gene (5 bases). Trimming took off 7 bases at V and 1 base at J, with 20 bases between the two ends. Per germline, CDR1 LNHDA and CDR2 SQIVND (reference sequence). CDR3 length equals 17 residues.

The J gene is TRBJ2-1, the V gene TRBV5-1, with TRBD2 as a possible D gene (5 bases). The CDR3 has 14 amino acids. Germline CDR1 and CDR2: SGHRS and YFSETQ. Trimming shortened V by 4 bases and J by 8 bases, and 16 bases separated the two germline ends. CDR3 DNA: TGCGCCAGCAGCCCGGGGATCTTCGGGGATGAGCAGTTCTTC. Translated: CASSPGIFGDEQFF.

V is TRBV19 and J is TRBJ1-1, with D perhaps matching TRBD1 (5 bases). From germline, CDR1 is LNHDA and CDR2 SQIVND (reference sequence). Trimming took off 9 bases at V and 1 base at J, with 15 bases between the two ends. CDR3 size: 14 residues. Here the CDR3 reads CASLPGLKNTEAFF. The CDR3 DNA reads as TGTGCCAGCCTCCCGGGACTCAAGAACACTGAAGCTTTCTTT.

The genes are TRBV24-1 and TRBJ2-7; 10 nucleotides match TRBD1. Germline V gene data show CDR1 as KGHDR and CDR2 as SFDVKD. CDR3 length equals 15 residues. V shed 4 bases and J 3 bases; nucleotides not matched to a gene: 5. The CDR3 DNA reads TGTGCCACCAGTGACCACGGGACAGGGGACTACGAGCAGTACTTC. Translating gives CATSDHGTGDYEQYF.

The genes are TRBV24-1 and TRBJ2-1, with D unresolved. The ends were cut back, 3 bases at V and 5 bases at J, with 13 bases in the middle. The germline CDR1 and CDR2 sequences are KGHDR and SFDVKD. This CDR3 has 15 residues. The DNA of the CDR3 is TGTGCCACCAGTGATGGTATGAGGCAGAACAATGAGCAGTTCTTC. Translated: CATSDGMRQNNEQFF.

This clone was picked up one time. V gene TRBV5-1 combines with J gene TRBJ2-2, with 10 bases matching TRBD1. The CDR3 runs 16 residues. Germline CDR1 SGHRS, CDR2 YFSETQ. V lost 4 bases to trimming and J lost 0 bases; unmatched junction nucleotides: 3. In DNA form, the CDR3 reads TGCGCCAGCAGCCCGGGGACAGGGGCGAACACCGGGGAGCTGTTTTTT. Its protein product is CASSPGTGANTGELFF. Full variable domain (missing parts from reference TRBV5-1 and TRBJ2-2): KAGVTQTPRYLIKTRGQQVTLSCSPISGHRSVSWYQQTPGQGLQFLFEYFSETQRNKGNFPGRFSGRQFSNSRSEMNVSTLELGDSALYLCASSPGTGANTGELFFGEGSRLTVL.

This clone was observed a single time. CDR3 amino acids: CASSLQDRLYF. CDR3 bases: TGCGCCAGCAGCTTGCAGGACAGACTGTACTTC. This sequence joins TRBV5-1 and TRBJ2-5; perhaps TRBD1 as D (6 bases). CDR3 length: 11 residues. Trimming took off 1 base at V and 13 bases at J, with 11 bases between the two ends. Per germline, CDR1 SGHRS and CDR2 YFSETQ.

This rearrangement joins TRBV3-1 (or the pseudogene TRBV3-2) to TRBJ2-1; D perhaps matches TRBD2 (6 bases). Looked up from germline, CDR1 is LGHDT and CDR2 is YNNKEL (reference sequence). This CDR3 is 11 amino acids long. V shed 10 bases and J shed 6 bases, with 10 bases lying between them. The CDR3 reads CATSEGNEQFF. CDR3 in DNA: TGTGCCACCTCGGAGGGCAATGAGCAGTTCTTC.

The rearrangement links TRBV3-1 (or the pseudogene TRBV3-2) to TRBJ1-5; 7 bases match TRBD1. CDR1 is LGHDT, CDR2 YNNKEL, per germline (reference sequence). Trimming removed 4 bases from V and 6 bases from J; junction bases left unmatched: 12. CDR3 length equals 16 residues. Written as DNA, the CDR3 is TGTGCCAGCAGCCGGGTACAGGGGAAAGGGGGTCAGCCCCAGCATTTT. Its translation: CASSRVQGKGGQPQHF.

This clone came up once. The rearrangement links TRBV3-1 (or the pseudogene TRBV3-2) to TRBJ2-7; 7 nucleotides align to TRBD2. Germline CDR1 and CDR2: LGHDT and YNNKEL (reference sequence). V lost 5 bases and J lost 5; bases outside the gene matches: 12. The CDR3 is made up of 15 amino acids. This chain's CDR3 is CASSTRAGISDEQYF. In DNA form, the CDR3 reads TGTGCCAGCAGCACCCGAGCGGGAATTAGTGACGAGCAGTACTTC.

The chain is built from TRBV6-1 and TRBJ2-7, with 8 bases that match TRBD1. Germline V lookup: CDR1 MNHNS, CDR2 SASEGT. V was pared by 3 bases and J by 6 bases, with 10 bases of the junction left unmatched. CDR3 size: 15 residues. CDR3 sequence: CASSDLTTGVGEQYF. The CDR3 nucleotides are TGTGCCAGCAGTGATCTCACGACAGGGGTGGGCGAGCAGTACTTC.

The chain combines TRBV5-6 with TRBJ1-1; 8 nucleotides line up with TRBD1. The CDR3 covers 15 residues. The J segment lost 6 bases and the V segment lost 3 bases, leaving 10 bases of the junction unmatched. CDR1 is SGHDT and CDR2 is YYEEEE in the germline V gene. DNA for the CDR3: TGTGCCAGCAGCTACGGACAGGGATCATTTGCTGAAGCTTTCTTT. This translates into CASSYGQGSFAEAFF.

The rearrangement uses TRBV14 and TRBJ1-2; 10 positions agree with TRBD1. The germline CDR1 and CDR2 sequences are SGHDN and FVKESK. This CDR3 comprises 15 residues. The V gene end was trimmed by 3 bases and the J gene end by 8 bases; junction bases not matched to a gene: 9. CDR3 in amino acids: CASSQVSTGGGGYTF. CDR3 coding DNA: TGTGCCAGCAGCCAGGTATCGACAGGGGGCGGCGGCTACACCTTC.